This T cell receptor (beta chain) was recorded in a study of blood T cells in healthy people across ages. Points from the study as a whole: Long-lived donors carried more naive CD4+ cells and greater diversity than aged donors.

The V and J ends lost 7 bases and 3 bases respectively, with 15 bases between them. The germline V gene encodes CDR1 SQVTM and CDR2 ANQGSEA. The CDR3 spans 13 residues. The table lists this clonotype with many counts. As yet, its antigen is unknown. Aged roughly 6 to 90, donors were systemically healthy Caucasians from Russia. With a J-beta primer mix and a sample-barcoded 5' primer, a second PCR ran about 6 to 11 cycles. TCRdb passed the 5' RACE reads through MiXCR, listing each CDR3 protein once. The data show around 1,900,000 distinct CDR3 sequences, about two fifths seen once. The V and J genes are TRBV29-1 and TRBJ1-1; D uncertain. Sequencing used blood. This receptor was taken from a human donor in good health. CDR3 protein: CSGLYIRDTEAFF. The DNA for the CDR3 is TGCAGCGGGCTGTATATCCGTGACACTGAAGCTTTCTTT.